The rows below give T cell receptor beta chains drawn from one sample of a study of blood T cell repertoires in COVID-19. The protocol was immunoSEQ multiplex PCR, while the TCRdb copy is restricted to in-frame clones and leaves out a portion. In the table there are over 90,000 clones, roughly four fifths of which are singletons. Material: peripheral blood. The receptors shown here come from a man older than 75 with COVID-19, enrolled during active disease. CDR3s include the opening cysteine and the closing phenylalanine or tryptophan. Fields, in order: V gene, clone size, D gene, J gene, CDR3 protein, CDR3 DNA. The D gene is left open where the match is weak. Size is stated for part of the rows, as once, few or many counts, or as a class when the clone is expanded.

TRBV6-5,NA,TRBD2,TRBJ2-7,CASSSSGLPREQYF,TGTGCCAGCAGTTCTAGCGGCCTTCCTAGGGAGCAGTACTTC
TRBV5-1,NA,NA,TRBJ2-7,CASSVVRGAYEQYF,TGCGCCAGCAGCGTAGTCAGGGGAGCCTACGAGCAGTACTTC
TRBV15,once,NA,TRBJ1-1,CATSRPQGHTEAFF,TGTGCCACCAGCAGGCCCCAGGGGCACACTGAAGCTTTCTTT
TRBV6-5,NA,NA,TRBJ2-7,CASSYSGGEQYF,TGTGCCAGCAGTTACTCCGGCGGAGAGCAGTACTTC
TRBV4-3,NA,TRBD1,TRBJ2-7,CASSQEWLTGAYEQYF,TGCGCCAGCAGCCAAGAATGGTTGACAGGGGCCTACGAGCAGTACTTC
TRBV19,NA,NA,TRBJ1-5,CASISTDSFYQPQHF,TGTGCCAGTATAAGTACGGACAGCTTTTATCAGCCCCAGCATTTT
TRBV4-3,NA,TRBD1,TRBJ2-7,CASSPTGGPYEQYF,TGCGCCAGCAGCCCCACAGGGGGCCCCTACGAGCAGTACTTC
TRBV9,NA,TRBD2,TRBJ2-3,CASSVGLAGDTDTQYF,TGTGCCAGCAGCGTAGGGCTAGCGGGGGACACAGATACGCAGTATTTT
TRBV9,NA,TRBD1,TRBJ1-4,CASSVGQGSEKLFF,TGTGCCAGCAGCGTAGGACAGGGGAGTGAAAAACTGTTTTTT
TRBV3-1/TRBV3-2,NA,NA,TRBJ2-3,CASSVRADTQYF,TGTGCCAGCAGCGTGAGGGCAGATACGCAGTATTTT
TRBV10-3,NA,NA,TRBJ1-2,CAISVSGEHYGYTF,TGTGCCATCAGTGTATCAGGGGAACACTATGGCTACACCTTC
TRBV5-1,NA,NA,TRBJ2-7,CASSLTGDYYEQYF,TGCGCCAGCAGCTTGACAGGAGATTACTACGAGCAGTACTTC
TRBV6-6,NA,TRBD1,TRBJ2-7,CASSYGQGVSYEQYF,TGTGCCAGCAGTTACGGGCAGGGGGTCTCCTACGAGCAGTACTTC
TRBV18,NA,TRBD1,TRBJ1-6,CASSPGTGDSPLHF,TGTGCCAGCTCACCCGGGACAGGGGATTCACCCCTCCACTTT
TRBV2,NA,NA,TRBJ1-3,CASSEQGVTGNTIYF,TGTGCCAGCAGTGAACAGGGTGTTACTGGAAACACCATATATTTT
TRBV9,NA,NA,TRBJ2-2,CASSADRIGSGELFF,TGTGCCAGCAGTGCGGACAGAATCGGGTCCGGGGAGCTGTTTTTT
TRBV5-8,NA,NA,TRBJ2-1,CASSLVWPEQFF,TGTGCCAGCAGCTTGGTTTGGCCCGAGCAGTTCTTC
TRBV19,NA,TRBD2,TRBJ2-7,CASTTRGGRKIYEQYF,TGTGCCAGTACCACCCGGGGGGGGCGGAAGATCTACGAGCAGTACTTC
TRBV27,NA,TRBD2,TRBJ2-1,CASRGLEHNEQFF,TGTGCCAGCAGGGGACTAGAGCACAATGAGCAGTTCTTC
TRBV5-1,NA,NA,TRBJ2-3,CASSLDISSTDTQYF,TGCGCCAGCAGCTTGGACATATCTAGCACAGATACGCAGTATTTT
TRBV7-2,NA,TRBD2,TRBJ2-1,CASGPGILAGDEQFF,TGTGCCAGCGGGCCTGGGATACTAGCGGGAGATGAGCAGTTCTTC
TRBV7-8,once,NA,TRBJ2-3,CASSFMSSSDTQYF,TGTGCCAGCAGCTTCATGAGTAGTAGCGATACGCAGTATTTT
TRBV3-1/TRBV3-2,NA,NA,TRBJ2-1,CASSHPLALGNNEQFF,TGTGCCAGCAGCCATCCTCTAGCGTTAGGGAACAATGAGCAGTTCTTC
TRBV5-5,NA,NA,TRBJ1-3,CASSLGLHNSGNTIYF,TGTGCCAGCAGCCTTGGGCTACACAACTCTGGAAACACCATATATTTT
TRBV19,NA,NA,TRBJ1-1,CASSIDRNTEAFF,TGTGCCAGTAGTATTGACAGGAACACTGAAGCTTTCTTT
TRBV2,NA,TRBD2,TRBJ2-7,CASSALAGGGNYEQYF,TGTGCCAGCAGTGCCCTCGCGGGAGGAGGTAACTACGAGCAGTACTTC
TRBV5-1,NA,NA,TRBJ1-1,CASSLEGALAEAFF,TGCGCCAGCAGCTTGGAAGGGGCGCTGGCCGAAGCTTTCTTT